These 16 T cell receptor beta chains were sequenced from one sample in a study of response to subunit inactivated influenza vaccine. MiXCR, run by TCRdb on the RT-PCR reads, gives a single entry per CDR3 protein. The repertoire consists of about 190,000 distinct CDR3 sequences, with about 15% occurring once and the leading ten covering approximately 25%. The source was CD8+ T cells sorted from PBMCs, collected 4 to 6 days after vaccination. Every receptor here comes from a man aged 45-65 years who received an inactivated influenza vaccine.

This clonotype has more than one count but fewer than ten. The chain couples TRBV30 to TRBJ2-1; D assignment may be TRBD1 or TRBD2 (5 bases each). CDR1 and CDR2 (germline): GTSNPN, SVGIG (reference sequence). This CDR3 region has 13 residues. V shed 5 bases and J shed 3 bases, with 11 bases lying between them. The CDR3 protein is CAWGPGSYNEQFF. The DNA of the CDR3 is TGTGCCTGGGGCCCAGGGAGCTACAATGAGCAGTTCTTC. The complete variable domain, with remaining parts taken from reference TRBV30 and TRBJ2-1, reads SQTIHQWPATLVQPVGSPLSLECTVEGTSNPNLYWYRQAAGRGLQLLFYSVGIGQISSEVPQNLSASRPQDRQFILSSKKLLLSDSGFYLCAWGPGSYNEQFFGPGTRLTVL.

The rearrangement uses TRBV18 and TRBJ2-7; maybe TRBD2 (6 bases). The germline CDR1 and CDR2 sequences are KGHSH and LQKENI. The CDR3 runs to 13 residues. With 0 bases removed from V and 7 bases from J, the gap between germline ends came to 10 bases. Here the CDR3 reads CASSPPSRGEQYF. In DNA, the CDR3 is TGTGCCAGCTCACCACCTTCTCGGGGGGAGCAGTACTTC.

The chain employs TRBV11-1 and TRBJ2-7, with D unclear. The V and J ends lost 2 bases and 2 bases respectively, with 7 bases between them. CDR1 and CDR2 (germline): SGHAT, FQDESV (reference sequence). The CDR3 covers 13 residues. The CDR3 DNA follows: TGTGCCAGCAGCTTATCCCGGACCTACGAGCAGTACTTC. Translating it yields CASSLSRTYEQYF.

V usage is TRBV10-3 and J usage is TRBJ2-5; 7 bases align to TRBD2. Germline V gene data show CDR1 as ENHRY and CDR2 as SYGVKD. The CDR3 is 17 amino acids. V shed 0 bases and J 4 bases; nucleotides not matched to a gene: 11. The CDR3 DNA reads as TGTGCCATCAGTGAGTCGACTTGGGGGGGAGGTGGAGAGACCCAGTACTTC. Translation gives CAISESTWGGGGETQYF.

This clonotype was recorded a few times. The chain employs TRBV4-3 and TRBJ1-4; the match to TRBD1 covers 9 bases. Looked up from germline, CDR1 is LGHNA and CDR2 is YSLEER. This CDR3 contains 16 residues. V was pared by 4 bases and J by 3 bases, with 6 bases of the junction left unmatched. The CDR3: CASSRQGVSPNEKLFF. CDR3 nucleotides: TGCGCCAGCAGCCGACAGGGGGTTTCACCTAATGAAAAACTGTTTTTT.

This sequence joins TRBV20-1 and TRBJ1-4, with no clear D. V shed 0 bases and J shed 8 bases, with 16 bases lying between them. Germline CDR1 DFQATT, CDR2 SNEGSKA (reference sequence). This CDR3 contains 15 residues. CDR3: CSARDPAALREKLFF. DNA for the CDR3: TGCAGTGCTAGAGATCCGGCAGCCTTAAGGGAAAAACTGTTTTTT.

In this sample, this clonotype turned up once. A read error may account for a junction end that differs from germline. The chain recombines TRBV9 with TRBJ2-1; tentative D call: TRBD1 (6 bases). Germline V gives CDR1 SGDLS, CDR2 YYNGEE. This CDR3 is built from 14 residues. CDR3 coding DNA: TGTGCCAGCAGCGTAGGCAGGGGCTACAATGAGCAGTCCTTC. Translated: CASSVGRGYNEQSF.

This clonotype was counted only a few times. The chain links TRBV29-1 to TRBJ2-5, with D perhaps given as TRBD1 or TRBD2 (5 bases each). V gave up 5 bases and J gave up 4 bases, with 8 bases separating them. The germline gives CDR1 SQVTM, CDR2 ANQGSEA. CDR3 size: 11 residues. CDR3 DNA sequence: TGCAGCGTTTCTGGGGGAGAGACCCAGTACTTC. It specifies CSVSGGETQYF.

This clonotype was recorded a few times. This chain uses TRBV16 with TRBJ2-5; TRBD1 agrees at 9 bases. Germline V CDR1 and CDR2: KGHSY, FQNENV. The CDR3 is made up of 13 amino acids. With V trimmed by 3 bases and J by 4 bases, 0 bases remained unmatched. As DNA, the CDR3 is TGTGCCAGCAGCCAGGACAGGGGAGAGACCCAGTACTTC. Its protein product is CASSQDRGETQYF.

This clonotype has just a few counts. V usage is TRBV2 and J usage is TRBJ2-7; D is possibly TRBD1 (5 bases). Germline V lookup: CDR1 SNHLY, CDR2 FYNNEI. The CDR3 length is 17 residues. V lost 0 bases, J lost 3 bases, and 18 bases lay in between. This CDR3 reads CASSEALLETASYEQYF. CDR3 sequence (DNA): TGTGCCAGCAGTGAAGCGCTGTTGGAGACAGCTAGCTACGAGCAGTACTTC.

The chain combines TRBV7-2 with TRBJ2-3; D unclear. This CDR3 has 17 residues. Trimming removed 3 bases from V and 0 bases from J, with 16 bases in between. CDR1 SGHTA and CDR2 FQGNSA come from the germline V gene. The CDR3 DNA reads TGTGCCAGCAGCTTTTTTGATGGCTGGGCTAGCACAGATACGCAGTATTTT. It is translated as CASSFFDGWASTDTQYF.

The count of this clonotype is one. The genes are TRBV6-5 and TRBJ2-7; TRBD1 aligns across 9 bases. CDR1 and CDR2 (germline): MNHEY, SVGAGI. CDR3 length equals 14 residues. Germline trimming cut 3 bases from V and 7 bases from J; bases unmatched to any gene: 7. The CDR3 spells CASSYTQGAREQYF. CDR3 coding DNA: TGTGCCAGCAGTTATACACAGGGGGCGCGTGAGCAGTACTTC.

This chain uses TRBV14 with TRBJ2-3; the D call may be TRBD1 or TRBD2 (6 bases each). CDR1 SGHDN and CDR2 FVKESK come from the germline V gene. The V end lost 4 bases, the J end lost 10 bases, and 12 bases lay between the germline ends. CDR3 length: 12 residues. CDR3 nucleotide sequence: TGTGCCAGCAGCCCGGGGGCTTCAGCGCAGTATTTT. Translation: CASSPGASAQYF.

There are many counts of this clonotype. The chain uses TRBV15 and TRBJ2-1; 10 bases match TRBD1. Germline CDR1 LNHNV, CDR2 YYDKDF (reference sequence). The V gene end was trimmed by 4 bases and the J gene end by 3 bases; junction bases not matched to a gene: 9. The CDR3 is 17 amino acids. CDR3 sequence: CATSTFMDRGGYNEQFF. The CDR3 DNA follows: TGTGCCACCAGCACCTTCATGGACAGGGGGGGCTACAATGAGCAGTTCTTC.

Only one count was recorded for this clonotype. The chain is built from TRBV5-6 and TRBJ2-7; D is unresolved. Germline V CDR1 and CDR2: SGHDT, YYEEEE. Trimming took off 4 bases at V and 6 bases at J, with 14 bases between the two ends. The CDR3 sequence is 13 residues long. CDR3 coding DNA: TGTGCCAGCAGCGAAACCGGGTTAGGCGAGCAGTACTTC. It yields the protein CASSETGLGEQYF.

The chain is built from TRBV6-1 and TRBJ2-7; 9 bases line up with TRBD1. The CDR3 has 15 amino acids. Germline lookup yields CDR1 MNHNS and CDR2 SASEGT. V dropped 4 bases and J dropped 6; count of bases not matched to a gene: 10. CDR3 bases: TGTGCCAGCAGTGCTCGGCCGGGACAGGGAAGCGAGCAGTACTTC. Translating gives CASSARPGQGSEQYF.